The sequence of this T cell receptor (beta chain) was determined in a study of shared clonotypes between healthy human individuals. Germline CDR1 is SGHRS and CDR2 is YFSETQ. The length of the CDR3 is 15 residues. V lost 3 bases to trimming and J lost 0 bases; unmatched junction nucleotides: 2. The protocol was immunoSEQ multiplex PCR, while the TCRdb copy is restricted to in-frame clones and leaves out a portion. Of 450,000 to 500,000 clones detected, around 80% appear once; the ten largest clones hold 13%. Sequenced material: PBMCs. This clonotype was obtained from a woman in her thirties or forties in good health. Some clones in this sample may be carry-over from other donors' samples. The chain links TRBV5-1 to TRBJ2-2; 7 bases align to TRBD2. CDR3 bases: TGCGCCAGCAGCTCAGCGGGGACGAACACCGGGGAGCTGTTTTTT. Translated, it gives CASSSAGTNTGELFF.